This T cell receptor beta chain was observed in a study of OX40 agonist ivuxolimab in advanced cancers. Measured with immunoSEQ multiplex PCR; TCRdb has only the in-frame clones, and not every one. The repertoire holds around 50,000 clones, with 87% as singletons. Peripheral blood came from all dose cohorts at three timepoints. This clone showed up just once. The sample in question was CD4+ or CD8+ T cells sorted from blood, obtained in a trial of the OX40 agonist ivuxolimab. The clonotype was recovered from an adult with an advanced solid tumor such as melanoma, head and neck, liver or kidney cancer.

This CDR3 reads CATSSQETQYF. The CDR3, as DNA: TGTGCCACCAGCAGCCAAGAGACCCAGTACTTC. The chain has TRBV15 and TRBJ2-5; D gene uncertain. Between the trimmed V and J ends, which lost 3 bases and 1 base, there was a span of 0 bases. Germline-derived CDR1 and CDR2 are LNHNV and YYDKDF (reference sequence). The CDR3 is 11 residues long.